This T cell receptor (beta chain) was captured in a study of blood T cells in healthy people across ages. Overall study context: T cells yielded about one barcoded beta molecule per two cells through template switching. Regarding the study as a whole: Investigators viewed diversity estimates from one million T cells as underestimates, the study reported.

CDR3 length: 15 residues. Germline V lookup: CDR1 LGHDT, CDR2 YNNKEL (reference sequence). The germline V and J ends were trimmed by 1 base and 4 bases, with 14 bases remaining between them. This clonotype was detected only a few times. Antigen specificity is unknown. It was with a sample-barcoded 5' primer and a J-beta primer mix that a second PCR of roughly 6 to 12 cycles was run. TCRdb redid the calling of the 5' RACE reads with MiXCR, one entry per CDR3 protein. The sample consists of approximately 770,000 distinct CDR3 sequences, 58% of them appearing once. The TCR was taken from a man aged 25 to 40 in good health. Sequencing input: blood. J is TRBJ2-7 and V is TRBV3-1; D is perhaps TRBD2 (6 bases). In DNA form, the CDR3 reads TGTGCCAGCAGCCAAGGTTCGGGAGAGGGGTACGAGCAGTACTTC. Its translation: CASSQGSGEGYEQYF.